This T cell receptor beta chain was captured by sequencing in a study of T-cell memory formation after mild COVID-19. In TCRdb, the 5' RACE reads were re-called with MiXCR into one record per CDR3 protein. The table includes hundreds of thousands of distinct CDR3 sequences, approximately 19% detected once. The sample holds a few counts of this clonotype. The CDR3 consists of 16 residues. Trimming cost V 6 bases and J 0 bases, with 15 bases left between them. In germline, CDR1 is SGHRS, CDR2 YFSETQ. The sequence was obtained from a man younger than 30 who had mild COVID-19 (a few samples of this study predate the infection). Cell type and time point are not known. Sequencing used PBMCs or a T cell subset sorted from them (not recorded which). The rearrangement uses TRBV5-1 and TRBJ2-2; D is ambiguous. In DNA, the CDR3 is TGCGCCAGCAAGGCCGTGATAGGGACGAACACCGGGGAGCTGTTTTTT. Amino acid sequence: CASKAVIGTNTGELFF.